This TCR beta chain was identified in a study of cytotoxic CD8 clonotypes in ibrutinib-treated CLL. Investigators sought sequencing depths of between 1 in 200,000 and 1 in 1 million T cells. The table came from immunoSEQ multiplex PCR; TCRdb's copy has only in-frame clones and leaves some out. The data hold tens of thousands of clones, with roughly 85% observed a single time. Details on this clone: Antigen specificity is unknown.

Study-wide findings and caveats: Sustained-remission and progressing patients were not sampled at matched times. Measured clonality at baseline was greater than in age-matched healthy donors and tracked with circulating CD8+ T-cell counts. Clonality rose at ibrutinib response, held steady in sustained remission, and fell toward baseline at progression.

V was clipped by 3 bases and J by 7 bases, with 9 bases between them. Germline-derived CDR1 and CDR2 are MNHEY and SMNVEV (reference sequence). This CDR3 has 12 residues. The chain recombines TRBV27 with TRBJ1-1, with D tentatively TRBD1 (5 bases). This specimen was PBMCs, taken after 24 months of ibrutinib treatment. The sequence was collected from a human donor with chronic lymphocytic leukemia. The CDR3 nucleotides are TGTGCCAGCAGTTTTTCGAGGGGTGAAGCTTTCTTT. Its translation: CASSFSRGEAFF.